Presented here are 22 T cell receptor beta chains from one specimen sequenced in a study of vaccination and CD4 T cells after COVID-19. Sequenced with the Oncomine TCR Beta short-read assay was DNA taken from cultured CD4+ T cells. TCRdb passed the PCR reads through MiXCR, listing each CDR3 protein once. Counted here are 14,000 to 15,000 distinct CDR3 sequences, about 48% occurring once; the ten biggest clones make up around 15%. Described treatment: approximately 11-day PBMC culture with coronavirus spike peptide pools or control peptides (ViraFEST assay). These receptors have no known antigen. Sequencing was carried out using CD4+ T cells from blood, cultured in vitro. The receptors originated from a human donor who had recovered from COVID-19.

The chain combines TRBV12-3 or TRBV12-4 with TRBJ1-1, with D hard to call. V was shortened by 3 bases and J by 6 bases, with 11 bases between the two germline ends. This CDR3 is built from 13 residues. The CDR3 loop reads CASSLKGRSEAFF. The CDR3 coding sequence is TGTGCCAGCAGTTTGAAGGGTCGCTCTGAAGCTTTCTTT.

This clonotype was seen only a few times. The V call is TRBV7-9, the J call TRBJ2-2, with TRBD2 as a possible D gene (6 bases). This CDR3 has 17 amino acids. Trimming pared 5 bases from V and 1 base from J, leaving 17 bases between. Germline V gene data show CDR1 as SEHNR and CDR2 as FQNEAQ (reference sequence). The CDR3 reads CASSLGSISGNTGELFF. CDR3 bases: TGTGCCAGCAGCCTGGGGTCGATTAGCGGGAACACCGGGGAGCTGTTTTTT.

The gene calls are TRBV7-9 and TRBJ2-3, with TRBD2 matching over 7 bases. The CDR3 is 17 amino acids. Germline V CDR1 and CDR2: SEHNR, FQNEAQ (reference sequence). J was trimmed by 2 bases and V by 2 bases; bases with no gene match: 10. DNA for the CDR3: TGTGCCAGCAGCTTACGTAAAGCGGGGCCTTACACAGATACGCAGTATTTT. Translating gives CASSLRKAGPYTDTQYF. The full variable domain, with the rest looked up from reference TRBV7-9 and TRBJ2-3, is DTGVSQNPRHKITKRGQNVTFRCDPISEHNRLYWYRQTLGQGPEFLTYFQNEAQLEKSRLLSDRFSAERPKGSFSTLEIQRTEQGDSAMYLCASSLRKAGPYTDTQYFGPGTRLTVL.

The J gene is TRBJ2-7, the V gene TRBV7-2, with 9 bases fitting TRBD1. The V gene end was trimmed by 3 bases and the J gene end by 7 bases; junction bases not matched to a gene: 10. Germline V gene sequence: CDR1 SGHTA, CDR2 FQGNSA. The CDR3 has 15 residues. CDR3 residues: CASSLLLGQGGEQYF. In DNA, the CDR3 is TGTGCCAGCAGCTTGTTGTTGGGACAGGGCGGAGAGCAGTACTTC.

This clonotype was detected only once. This chain joins TRBV28 and TRBJ2-3, with unresolved D. Between the trimmed V and J ends, which lost 6 bases and 4 bases, there was a span of 8 bases. Germline V gene data show CDR1 as MDHEN and CDR2 as SYDVKM. There are 12 residues in the CDR3. The CDR3 protein is CASSRTPDTQYF. In nucleotides, the CDR3 is TGTGCCAGCAGCCGGACCCCAGATACGCAGTATTTT.

This rearrangement joins TRBV12-3 or TRBV12-4 to TRBJ1-5; D unclear. V lost 3 bases, J lost 0 bases, and 6 bases lay in between. This CDR3 has 14 amino acids. The CDR3 loop reads CASSFMSSNQPQHF. The CDR3 DNA sequence: TGTGCCAGCAGTTTCATGAGTAGCAATCAGCCCCAGCATTTT.

A few counts support this clonotype. This chain links TRBV25-1 with TRBJ2-7; 15 bases map to TRBD2. The CDR3 is 18 residues long. The V segment lost 2 bases and the J segment 3 bases; nucleotides outside the gene matches: 8. The V gene's germline CDR1 is MGHDK and CDR2 SYGVNS. Here the CDR3 DNA reads TGTGCCAGCAGTGAAGCTTCTGGGGGACTAGCGGGAGGCTACGAGCAGTACTTC. Amino acid sequence: CASSEASGGLAGGYEQYF.

This clonotype was observed a handful of times. V and J are TRBV11-3 and TRBJ2-1, with D possibly matching TRBD2 (5 bases). Deletions cut 2 bases from V and 5 bases from J, with 7 bases between. There are 13 residues in the CDR3. Germline CDR1 and CDR2: SGHNT and YENEEA. The DNA for the CDR3 is TGTGCCAGCAGCTTAACCGGGGACAATGAGCAGTTCTTC. As protein: CASSLTGDNEQFF.

The chain carries TRBV30 and TRBJ1-5; possibly TRBD1 for D (6 bases). Germline CDR1 and CDR2: GTSNPN and SVGIG (reference sequence). With 2 bases removed from V and 4 bases from J, the gap between germline ends came to 6 bases. The CDR3 runs to 12 residues. CDR3 DNA: TGTGCCTGGAGTCAGGGGAATCAGCCCCAGCATTTT. Its protein product is CAWSQGNQPQHF.

In this sample, this clonotype turned up a few times. V is TRBV30 and J is TRBJ1-2; 7 bases map to TRBD1. Germline loops: CDR1 GTSNPN, CDR2 SVGIG (reference sequence). With 4 bases clipped from V and 4 bases from J, the junction kept 9 bases outside the gene matches. The CDR3 length is 14 residues. The CDR3, as DNA: TGTGCCTGGATTCCTCCGGGACAGACCTATGGCTACACCTTC. It translates to CAWIPPGQTYGYTF. Full variable domain (missing parts from reference TRBV30 and TRBJ1-2): SQTIHQWPATLVQPVGSPLSLECTVEGTSNPNLYWYRQAAGRGLQLLFYSVGIGQISSEVPQNLSASRPQDRQFILSSKKLLLSDSGFYLCAWIPPGQTYGYTFGSGTRLTVV.

This chain connects TRBV4-1 to TRBJ2-3, with a possible D match to TRBD1 (5 bases). The germline V gene has CDR1 MGHRA and CDR2 YSYEKL. The ends were cut back, 5 bases at V and 1 base at J, with 10 bases in the middle. The CDR3 loop spans 14 amino acids. The CDR3 region is CASSYPGRTDTQYF. The DNA for the CDR3 is TGCGCCAGCAGCTACCCAGGGCGCACAGATACGCAGTATTTT.

J is TRBJ1-6 and V is TRBV19, with D perhaps matching TRBD1 (6 bases). V was pared by 7 bases and J by 9 bases, with 16 bases between. The CDR3 extends over 14 amino acids. In germline, CDR1 is LNHDA, CDR2 SQIVND (reference sequence). CDR3 in amino acids: CASTLTGRSSPLHF. CDR3 coding DNA: TGTGCCAGTACCTTGACAGGCCGAAGTTCACCCCTCCACTTT.

The rearrangement joins TRBV6-1 to TRBJ2-3; the D gene could be TRBD1 or TRBD2 (5 bases each). This CDR3 is built from 14 residues. Per the germline V gene, CDR1 is MNHNS and CDR2 is SASEGT. V shed 6 bases and J shed 6 bases, with 16 bases lying between them. CDR3: CASRTVRGSDTQYF. The CDR3 coding sequence is TGTGCCAGCAGGACAGTACGGGGTTCCGATACGCAGTATTTT.

CDR3 sequence (DNA): TGTGCCAGCAGTTGGACCGGGGCTACTGGCAATGAGCAGTTCTTC. The encoded protein is CASSWTGATGNEQFF. The gene calls are TRBV27 and TRBJ2-1; D may be TRBD1 or TRBD2 (5 bases each). The CDR3 totals 15 residues. Between the trimmed V and J ends, which lost 4 bases and 6 bases, there was a span of 16 bases. Per germline, CDR1 MNHEY and CDR2 SMNVEV (reference sequence).

The V and J genes are TRBV7-9 and TRBJ2-5; 12 bases map to TRBD2. The CDR3 totals 16 residues. V was clipped by 2 bases and J by 1 base; unmatched bases: 2. Germline V lookup: CDR1 SEHNR, CDR2 FQNEAQ (reference sequence). CDR3 amino acids: CASSLLAGGFQETQYF. The CDR3 DNA is TGTGCCAGCAGCTTACTAGCGGGGGGGTTCCAAGAGACCCAGTACTTC.

This clonotype has only a few counts. The gene calls are TRBV20-1 and TRBJ1-1; maybe TRBD1 (5 bases). The CDR3 length is 12 residues. Germline V CDR1 and CDR2: DFQATT, SNEGSKA (reference sequence). Trimming pared 6 bases from V and 5 bases from J, leaving 13 bases between. The CDR3 loop reads CSAGGVGTEAFF. For the CDR3, the DNA is TGCAGTGCCGGGGGGGTGGGGACTGAAGCTTTCTTT.

This clonotype was recorded only once. The J gene is TRBJ2-5, the V gene TRBV6-2 or TRBV6-3; a possible D gene is TRBD2 (5 bases). The CDR3 is made up of 15 amino acids. Trimming shortened V by 4 bases and J by 8 bases, and 20 bases separated the two germline ends. CDR1 MNHEY and CDR2 SVGEGT come from the germline V gene. In nucleotides, the CDR3 is TGTGCCAGCAGTTCTCGAACGCCCGTAGGGAGAACCCAGTACTTC. Translated: CASSSRTPVGRTQYF.

The J gene is TRBJ2-3, the V gene TRBV20-1, with TRBD2 identical over 7 bases. CDR1 DFQATT and CDR2 SNEGSKA come from the germline V gene (reference sequence). The length of the CDR3 is 12 residues. J was trimmed by 4 bases and V by 3 bases; bases with no gene match: 1. CDR3 coding DNA: TGCAGTGCTAGCGGGAGGCCAGATACGCAGTATTTT. Its translation: CSASGRPDTQYF.

V usage is TRBV23-1 and J usage is TRBJ2-4; D is unresolved. TRBV23-1 is filed as an ORF, its function uncertain. Trimming pared 6 bases from V and 0 bases from J, leaving 27 bases between. CDR3 size: 20 residues. The CDR3 loop reads CASSHLSLQAITQAKNIQYF. CDR3 DNA: TGCGCCAGCAGCCACCTAAGCCTCCAGGCAATAACCCAAGCCAAAAACATTCAGTACTTC.

This chain joins TRBV4-1 and TRBJ1-4; tentatively, D is TRBD1 (5 bases). The CDR3 is made up of 15 amino acids. V lost 4 bases and J lost 4, with 13 bases in between. Looked up from germline, CDR1 is MGHRA and CDR2 is YSYEKL. CDR3 DNA sequence: TGCGCCAGCAGCCGACGGGGGGAAGATAATGAAAAACTGTTTTTT. This sequence encodes CASSRRGEDNEKLFF.

The chain carries TRBV21-1 and TRBJ1-2; the table's D call of TRBD1 was not tested on the DNA. TRBV21-1 is shown as a pseudogene. This CDR3 contains 15 residues. The chain's CDR3 is CASSKGLQGRYGYTF. CDR3 nucleotides: TGTGCCAGCAGCAAAGGGCTACAGGGGCGCTATGGCTACACCTTC.

The rearrangement uses TRBV6-5 and TRBJ2-3; D is possibly TRBD1 (5 bases). The ends were cut back, 4 bases at V and 4 bases at J, with 6 bases in the middle. Germline loops: CDR1 MNHEY, CDR2 SVGAGI. This CDR3 comprises 12 residues. CDR3 bases: TGTGCCAGCAGTTCACAGGCAGATACGCAGTATTTT. This codes for CASSSQADTQYF.